This is a list of T cell receptor beta chains from one sample in a study of blood T cell repertoires in COVID-19. Sequencing was performed with immunoSEQ multiplex PCR; in TCRdb, only in-frame clones are kept and a portion is missing. This sample yields 120,000 to 150,000 clones, of which 84% are seen a single time; roughly 5.7% belongs to the top ten. Sequenced material: PBMCs or T cells enriched from blood (not recorded which). These receptors originate from a woman between 45 and 65 years old who had been exposed to COVID-19. CDR3s include the opening cysteine and the closing phenylalanine or tryptophan. A D gene is named only where the DNA matches it firmly. Part of the rows lack a size; the others show once, few, many or a class for expanded clones.

V gene	clone size	D gene	J gene	CDR3 protein	CDR3 DNA
TRBV6-5	NA	TRBD2	TRBJ2-7	CASSSLAGGPEQYF	TGTGCCAGCAGTTCGCTAGCGGGAGGGCCCGAGCAGTACTTC
TRBV19	few	TRBD1	TRBJ1-5	CASRSRSPRDRYNQPQHF	TGTGCCAGTAGGAGTAGGTCACCCAGGGACAGGTACAATCAGCCCCAGCATTTT
TRBV4-2	NA	NA	TRBJ2-7	CASSQGAGDPYEQYF	TGTGCCAGCAGCCAAGGAGCAGGGGACCCCTACGAGCAGTACTTC
TRBV7-8	NA	NA	TRBJ2-1	CASSFSVSEQFF	TGTGCCAGCAGCTTCTCGGTGTCAGAGCAGTTCTTC
TRBV5-5	few	NA	TRBJ2-4	CASSLKEGNIQYF	TGTGCCAGCAGCTTGAAGGAGGGGAACATTCAGTACTTC
TRBV6-5	NA	NA	TRBJ1-1	CASSLQGNTEAFF	TGTGCCAGCAGTCTACAGGGAAACACTGAAGCTTTCTTT
TRBV27	NA	TRBD1	TRBJ1-5	CASSTGGPFSNQPQHF	TGTGCCAGCAGTACAGGGGGCCCCTTTAGCAATCAGCCCCAGCATTTT
TRBV18	once	TRBD2	TRBJ2-6	CASSSGAGANVLTF	TGTGCCAGCTCAAGCGGGGCGGGGGCCAACGTCCTGACTTTC
TRBV9	NA	TRBD2	TRBJ2-7	CASSVALAGGPTLSSEQYF	TGTGCCAGCAGCGTAGCACTAGCGGGAGGCCCAACATTATCCTCCGAGCAGTACTTC
TRBV27	NA	TRBD1	TRBJ1-5	CASRLQGNNQPQHF	TGTGCCAGCAGGCTACAGGGGAACAATCAGCCCCAGCATTTT
TRBV7-7	NA	TRBD2	TRBJ2-5	CASRPGLAGAGETQYF	TGTGCTAGCAGGCCCGGACTAGCGGGGGCGGGGGAGACCCAGTACTTC
TRBV19	NA	TRBD2	TRBJ2-1	CASSTTRTSGGPWGFNEQFF	TGTGCCAGTAGTACCACCCGGACTAGCGGGGGGCCGTGGGGGTTCAATGAGCAGTTCTTC
TRBV6-2/TRBV6-3	NA	NA	TRBJ1-2	CASSYGGNYGYTF	TGTGCCAGCAGTTACGGCGGAAACTATGGCTACACCTTC
TRBV5-1	few	NA	TRBJ1-3	CASSLKGGEAGNTIYF	TGCGCCAGCAGCTTGAAAGGGGGAGAAGCTGGAAACACCATATATTTT
TRBV5-4	NA	TRBD1	TRBJ1-1	CASSQTGSTLIQAFF	TGTGCCAGCAGCCAGACAGGGTCCACCCTAATACAAGCTTTCTTT
TRBV4-3	NA	TRBD1	TRBJ1-1	CASSQERTGLNTEAFF	TGCGCCAGCAGCCAAGAAAGGACAGGGTTGAACACTGAAGCTTTCTTT
TRBV6-6	once	TRBD2	TRBJ2-1	CASSPPGLAGSSPNEQFF	TGTGCCAGCAGTCCACCGGGACTAGCGGGAAGTTCGCCAAATGAGCAGTTCTTC
TRBV20-1	NA	NA	TRBJ2-3	CSASRWGPGDTQYF	TGCAGTGCTAGTCGCTGGGGGCCTGGAGATACGCAGTATTTT
TRBV5-4	NA	TRBD1	TRBJ1-2	CASRSGQGLLGGYTF	TGTGCCAGCAGGTCGGGACAGGGGCTCCTTGGCGGCTACACCTTC
TRBV6-2/TRBV6-3	NA	TRBD1	TRBJ1-2	CASSYGDRESYGYTF	TGTGCCAGCAGCTATGGGGACAGGGAAAGCTATGGCTACACCTTC
TRBV7-2	NA	TRBD2	TRBJ2-5	CASSLRRGGRETQYF	TGTGCCAGCAGCTTACGCCGGGGGGGCCGGGAGACCCAGTACTTC
TRBV2	NA	TRBD1	TRBJ2-5	CASSPGTGLFVETQYF	TGTGCCAGCAGCCCCGGGACAGGGTTGTTCGTGGAGACCCAGTACTTC
TRBV5-1	NA	NA	TRBJ2-1	CASKLRDTYNEQFF	TGCGCCAGCAAACTCAGGGACACCTACAATGAGCAGTTCTTC
TRBV25-1	NA	NA	TRBJ1-6	CASAGTYSYNSPLHF	TGTGCCAGCGCGGGAACATACTCCTATAATTCACCCCTCCACTTT
TRBV6-6	NA	TRBD1	TRBJ1-6	CASTKPGQGAIPLHF	TGTGCCAGCACCAAACCGGGACAGGGAGCAATACCCCTCCACTTT
TRBV4-3	NA	TRBD2	TRBJ2-1	CASSQIIGEGEQFF	TGCGCCAGCAGCCAGATAATCGGGGAGGGTGAGCAGTTCTTC
TRBV19	NA	TRBD1	TRBJ1-2	CATSIQGAGYTF	TGTGCCACCTCTATTCAGGGGGCTGGCTACACCTTC
TRBV25-1	NA	NA	TRBJ2-2	CASTRGTGELFF	TGTGCCAGCACCAGGGGCACCGGGGAGCTGTTTTTT
TRBV6-5	NA	NA	TRBJ2-5	CASSNRVGSQETQYF	TGTGCCAGCAGTAACCGGGTCGGGAGTCAAGAGACCCAGTACTTC
TRBV19	few	NA	TRBJ1-4	CASSAQPTREKLFF	TGTGCCAGTAGTGCGCAACCTACCCGGGAAAAACTGTTTTTT
TRBV7-9	NA	TRBD2	TRBJ2-5	CASSPPTSFYTETQYF	TGTGCCAGCAGCCCCCCGACTAGCTTCTACACGGAGACCCAGTACTTC
TRBV21-1	NA	NA	TRBJ1-5	CASLGTGIQPQHF	TGTGCCAGCCTCGGGACAGGGATTCAGCCCCAGCATTTT
TRBV10-3	NA	TRBD2	TRBJ2-5	CAISGGGLAGQETQYF	TGTGCCATCAGTGGGGGGGGACTAGCGGGACAAGAGACCCAGTACTTC
TRBV11-3	NA	TRBD2	TRBJ2-2	CASSLGLAGGPEWTGELFF	TGTGCCAGCAGCTTAGGTCTAGCGGGAGGGCCCGAGTGGACCGGGGAGCTGTTTTTT
TRBV30	NA	NA	TRBJ1-1	CAWRTPGGSEAFF	TGTGCCTGGAGAACTCCCGGAGGGTCAGAAGCTTTCTTT
TRBV4-1	NA	NA	TRBJ2-1	CASAQERSSYNEQFF	TGCGCCAGCGCGCAAGAGCGGAGCTCCTACAATGAGCAGTTCTTC
TRBV5-1	NA	NA	TRBJ1-2	CASRDGLNYGYTF	TGCGCCAGCAGGGACGGACTTAACTATGGCTACACCTTC
TRBV7-2	NA	TRBD2	TRBJ2-3	CASSHSGGNTDTQYF	TGTGCCAGCAGCCATAGCGGGGGCAACACAGATACGCAGTATTTT
TRBV5-1	NA	TRBD1	TRBJ1-2	CASSSFPGQGSGYTF	TGCGCCAGCAGCTCATTCCCGGGACAGGGGAGTGGCTACACCTTC
TRBV28	few	TRBD1	TRBJ1-4	CASLKGANEKLFF	TGTGCCAGCCTAAAGGGGGCAAATGAAAAACTGTTTTTT
TRBV7-2	NA	TRBD2	TRBJ2-7	CASTVTSGSYEQYF	TGTGCCAGCACCGTGACTAGCGGGAGTTACGAGCAGTACTTC
TRBV7-9	NA	NA	TRBJ1-1	CASSWSENTEAFF	TGTGCCAGCAGCTGGTCAGAGAACACTGAAGCTTTCTTT
TRBV18	NA	TRBD1	TRBJ1-2	CASSLRTGTNYGYTF	TGTGCCAGCTCACTCCGGACAGGGACTAACTATGGCTACACCTTC
TRBV19	NA	NA	TRBJ2-2	CASSDPRVTGELFF	TGTGCCAGTAGTGACCCACGGGTTACCGGGGAGCTGTTTTTT
TRBV10-3	NA	NA	TRBJ2-7	CAISEGPPTYEQYF	TGTGCCATCAGTGAGGGTCCACCTACCTACGAGCAGTACTTC
TRBV6-1	NA	NA	TRBJ2-5	CASSEWTVDQETQYF	TGTGCCAGCAGTGAATGGACTGTGGATCAAGAGACCCAGTACTTC
TRBV9	NA	TRBD1	TRBJ2-7	CASSSKPGQDYEQYF	TGTGCCAGCAGCTCAAAACCGGGACAGGACTACGAGCAGTACTTC
TRBV4-1	NA	TRBD1	TRBJ1-1	CASSQEDRGLTEAFF	TGCGCCAGCAGCCAAGAAGACAGGGGGCTGACTGAAGCTTTCTTT
TRBV3-1/TRBV3-2	NA	NA	TRBJ2-7	CASSHNRDSYEQYF	TGTGCCAGCAGCCACAACAGGGACTCCTACGAGCAGTACTTC
TRBV5-1	NA	TRBD2	TRBJ2-7	CASSFGLAGIDEQYF	TGCGCCAGCAGCTTCGGACTAGCGGGAATAGACGAGCAGTACTTC
TRBV10-3	NA	TRBD1	TRBJ1-2	CAISRTGDLYGYTF	TGTGCCATCAGCCGGACAGGGGATCTCTATGGCTACACCTTC
TRBV7-8	NA	NA	TRBJ2-2	CASSPRTGPGELFF	TGTGCCAGCAGCCCTCGAACAGGGCCCGGGGAGCTGTTTTTT
TRBV6-5	NA	NA	TRBJ2-3	CASKGGRADTQYF	TGTGCCAGCAAGGGGGGGCGGGCAGATACGCAGTATTTT
TRBV15	NA	TRBD1	TRBJ2-7	CATSFRTGGVDEQYF	TGTGCCACCAGCTTTCGGACAGGGGGTGTCGACGAGCAGTACTTC